The 21 T cell receptor beta chains below all came from one sample that was sequenced in a study of regulatory T cells in long-lasting Graves disease. Noted time point: persistent/refractory GD, antithyroid drugs over 5 years with positive TRAb. Construction of the TCR library relied on RNA isolated from PBMCs. CDR3-region Arm-PCR and iRepertoire HTBI primers produced the TCR beta libraries. TCRdb re-derived calls from the multiplex PCR reads in MiXCR, one entry per CDR3 protein. The sample lists about 400,000 distinct CDR3 sequences; 20% were seen once. The specimen comprised peripheral blood mononuclear cells (PBMCs), sampled when the disease was refractory, from a patient treated with antithyroid drugs. Receptors originate from a female donor with Graves disease.

The chain carries TRBV20-1 and TRBJ2-7, with D possibly matching TRBD2 (6 bases). CDR1 and CDR2 from the germline V gene are DFQATT and SNEGSKA (reference sequence). The ends were cut back, 5 bases at V and 2 bases at J, with 22 bases in the middle. This CDR3 spans 16 amino acids. CDR3: CSALSLSSGLTYEQYF. The CDR3 DNA reads as TGCAGTGCTCTCAGTTTATCGAGCGGGCTTACCTACGAGCAGTACTTC.

The gene calls are TRBV29-1 and TRBJ1-2; TRBD1 matches at 7 bases. J lost 6 bases, V lost 4 bases, and 5 bases had no gene match. Per the germline V gene, CDR1 is SQVTM and CDR2 is ANQGSEA. This CDR3 region has 12 residues. CDR3 amino acids: CSVARTGDGYTF. CDR3 in DNA: TGCAGCGTTGCTAGAACAGGGGATGGCTACACCTTC.

This chain joins TRBV27 and TRBJ2-1; a weak D match, TRBD2 (5 bases). The germline V and J ends were trimmed by 8 bases and 1 base, with 15 bases remaining between them. The CDR3 has 15 residues. CDR1 and CDR2 (germline): MNHEY, SMNVEV (reference sequence). Here the CDR3 DNA reads TGTGCCAGCCGTGAGGGTGCCCCTTCCTACAATGAGCAGTTCTTC. Encoded protein: CASREGAPSYNEQFF.

This clonotype occurred many times. V usage is TRBV7-2 and J usage is TRBJ2-5; 7 positions match TRBD1. This CDR3 has 14 residues. From germline, CDR1 is SGHTA and CDR2 FQGNSA. V was clipped by 7 bases and J by 4 bases; unmatched bases: 9. CDR3 protein: CASTPGRGRETQYF. The CDR3 DNA is TGTGCCAGCACCCCGGGCAGGGGGAGAGAGACCCAGTACTTC.

This clonotype was picked up many times. J is TRBJ2-2 and V is TRBV7-2; D gene unclear. Germline CDR1 SGHTA, CDR2 FQGNSA. The CDR3 runs 14 residues. Trimming took 2 bases from V and 6 from J, leaving 10 bases between them. CDR3 amino acids: CASSLRGVAGELFF. CDR3 DNA sequence: TGTGCCAGCAGCTTAAGAGGCGTAGCCGGGGAGCTGTTTTTT.

The chain links TRBV10-3 to TRBJ2-1; 11 bases line up with TRBD2. Per the germline V gene, CDR1 is ENHRY and CDR2 is SYGVKD. Trimming took 6 bases from V and 4 from J; bases not matched to a gene: 8. The CDR3 consists of 16 residues. DNA for the CDR3: TGTGCCATCAGCCCCAGGGGGACTAGCGGATACAATGAGCAGTTCTTC. Protein product: CAISPRGTSGYNEQFF.

In this sample, this clonotype turned up many times. This chain links TRBV28 with TRBJ2-6; D may be TRBD1 (6 bases). The length of the CDR3 is 16 residues. The germline V and J ends were trimmed by 6 bases and 0 bases, with 12 bases remaining between them. Germline CDR1 MDHEN, CDR2 SYDVKM. CDR3 nucleotide sequence: TGTGCCAGCAGGGGGACAACCCTCTCTGGGGCCAACGTCCTGACTTTC. Amino acid sequence: CASRGTTLSGANVLTF.

This clonotype turned up a few times. The chain combines TRBV18 with TRBJ1-3; no clear D gene. Trimming cost V 6 bases and J 0 bases, with 12 bases left between them. The CDR3 is 15 residues long. The germline V gene encodes CDR1 KGHSH and CDR2 LQKENI. This chain's CDR3 is CASSETPSSGNTIYF. DNA of the CDR3: TGTGCCAGCTCCGAGACACCGAGCTCTGGAAACACCATATATTTT.

Concerning this clonotype: Just one base apart from a much larger clone, this may be a read error. The V and J genes are TRBV5-1 and TRBJ2-7; 10 bases align to TRBD1. The germline gives CDR1 SGHRS, CDR2 YFSETQ. CDR3 length equals 18 residues. The junction had 17 bases not matched to a gene; V was cut back by 4 bases and J by 4 bases. CDR3 amino acids: CASSRPTPGQGDTYEQYF. The CDR3, as DNA: TGCGCCAGCAGCCGTCCAACCCCCGGACAGGGGGATACTTACGAGCAGTACTTC.

This chain joins TRBV7-2 and TRBJ2-1; 11 positions agree with TRBD2. CDR3 length equals 18 residues. J lost 0 bases, V lost 1 base, and 5 bases had no gene match. Germline values: CDR1 SGHTA, CDR2 FQGNSA. The CDR3 bases are TGTGCCAGCAGCTTAGAACTAGCGGGAGCAAGCTCCTACAATGAGCAGTTCTTC. Amino acids: CASSLELAGASSYNEQFF.

As concerns this clonotype: With a much larger clone just one base away, this may be a read error. The chain recombines TRBV28 with TRBJ2-7, with D unresolved. Germline values: CDR1 MDHEN, CDR2 SYDVKM. This CDR3 is 14 amino acids long. The CDR3 is CAGSLFSSYYEQYF. CDR3 in DNA: TGTGCCGGCAGTTTATTTTCCTCCTACTACGAGCAGTACTTC.

This clonotype was seen repeatedly, ten times or more. The V call is TRBV11-2, the J call TRBJ2-7, with D perhaps TRBD2 (6 bases). The CDR3 runs to 13 residues. Germline V gives CDR1 SGHAT, CDR2 FQNNGV. Trimming cost V 3 bases and J 4 bases, with 10 bases left between them. The CDR3 reads CASSLEGAYEQYF. DNA for the CDR3: TGTGCCAGCAGCTTGGAGGGTGCGTACGAGCAGTACTTC. The entire variable domain, with the rest obtained from reference TRBV11-2 and TRBJ2-7, is as follows: EAGVAQSPRYKIIEKRQSVAFWCNPISGHATLYWYQQILGQGPKLLIQFQNNGVVDDSQLPKDRFSAERLKGVDSTLKIQPAKLEDSAVYLCASSLEGAYEQYFGPGTRLTVT.

A few counts support this clonotype. J is TRBJ2-2 and V is TRBV12-3 or TRBV12-4; TRBD1 or TRBD2 may be the D gene (5 bases each). The V gene lost 3 bases and the J gene lost 0 bases, with 11 bases spanning the gap. This CDR3 is 16 amino acids long. The CDR3 protein is CASSFLEGPNTGELFF. In DNA, the CDR3 is TGTGCCAGCAGTTTTCTCGAGGGGCCGAACACCGGGGAGCTGTTTTTT.

This clonotype appeared many times. The chain employs TRBV11-2 and TRBJ1-4, with a weak D call TRBD1 (5 bases). Germline-derived CDR1 and CDR2 are SGHAT and FQNNGV. V lost 5 bases and J lost 10, with 23 bases in between. CDR3 size: 16 residues. The CDR3: CASSRDRDVLIGKLFF. DNA for the CDR3: TGTGCCAGCAGCCGGGATAGGGACGTTCTGATCGGAAAACTGTTTTTT.

This clonotype was detected many times. The chain carries TRBV2 and TRBJ2-7, with D possibly matching TRBD2 (6 bases). The germline V and J ends were trimmed by 6 bases and 0 bases, with 9 bases remaining between them. Germline V lookup: CDR1 SNHLY, CDR2 FYNNEI. This CDR3 has 13 residues. The CDR3 nucleotides are TGTGCCAGCAGAGCTAGCGACTCCTACGAGCAGTACTTC. Its translation is CASRASDSYEQYF. The whole variable domain, filled in from reference TRBV2 and TRBJ2-7, reads EPEVTQTPSHQVTQMGQEVILRCVPISNHLYFYWYRQILGQKVEFLVSFYNNEISEKSEIFDDQFSVERPDGSNFTLKIRSTKLEDSAMYFCASRASDSYEQYFGPGTRLTVT.

The chain combines TRBV6-2 or TRBV6-3 with TRBJ2-7; the D gene is possibly TRBD1 (6 bases). Germline CDR1 MNHEY, CDR2 SVGEGT. The CDR3 spans 16 residues. V was pared by 7 bases and J by 6 bases, with 25 bases between. The CDR3 DNA reads TGTGCCAGCACTATAATACCCCCAGGGGATGGAGCCGAGCAGTACTTC. This gives the protein CASTIIPPGDGAEQYF.

At least ten counts were recorded for this clonotype. The chain carries TRBV6-5 and TRBJ1-1; maybe TRBD1 (6 bases). Germline assignment: CDR1 MNHEY and CDR2 SVGAGI. Between the trimmed V and J ends, which lost 2 bases and 2 bases, there was a span of 15 bases. This CDR3 region has 16 residues. The CDR3 DNA follows: TGTGCCAGCAGTTACCTCTTGGGGGGGCGAAACACTGAAGCTTTCTTT. It yields the protein CASSYLLGGRNTEAFF.

This clonotype was detected only a few times. This chain connects TRBV28 to TRBJ1-6, with D possibly matching TRBD1 (5 bases). The CDR3 has 16 residues. V was pared by 2 bases and J by 5 bases, with 13 bases between. Germline CDR1 MDHEN, CDR2 SYDVKM. The CDR3 region is CASSLGGRSNNSPLHF. The CDR3, as DNA: TGTGCCAGCAGTTTAGGGGGACGTTCGAATAATTCACCCCTCCACTTT.

This clonotype was seen many times. The chain couples TRBV3-1 to TRBJ1-2, with 11 nucleotides matching TRBD1. CDR3 length: 14 residues. The germline gives CDR1 LGHDT, CDR2 YNNKEL (reference sequence). With V trimmed by 4 bases and J by 5 bases, 3 bases remained unmatched. The DNA for the CDR3 is TGTGCCAGCAGCCGAGGACAGGGGGCTTATGGCTACACCTTC. This codes for CASSRGQGAYGYTF.

This clonotype was recorded at least ten times. The junction departs from germline at one end; a sequencing error may be responsible. The chain joins TRBV28 to TRBJ2-7; maybe TRBD1 (5 bases). There are 14 residues in the CDR3. Looked up from germline, CDR1 is MDHEN and CDR2 is SYDVKM. The CDR3 DNA reads TGCGCCAGCAGCCCCCAGGGTAGTAGCTACGAGCAGTACTTC. Translation: CASSPQGSSYEQYF. Together with reference TRBV28 and TRBJ2-7, the CDR3 gives the full variable domain: DVKVTQSSRYLVKRTGEKVFLECVQDMDHENMFWYRQDPGLGLRLIYFSYDVKMKEKGDIPEGYSVSREKKERFSLILESASTNQTSMYLCASSPQGSSYEQYFGPGTRLTVT.

This chain joins TRBV10-3 and TRBJ1-1; tentative D call: TRBD1 (6 bases). Germline values: CDR1 ENHRY, CDR2 SYGVKD. Trimming stripped 4 bases from V and 1 base from J, with 7 bases between. This CDR3 contains 13 residues. The CDR3: CAISGRGNTEAFF. The CDR3, as DNA: TGTGCCATCAGTGGCAGGGGGAACACTGAAGCTTTCTTT.